A selection of T cell receptor beta chains follows, all from one sample in a study of T cells in Graves' hyperthyroidism and ophthalmopathy. TCRdb used MiXCR to reprocess the multiplex PCR reads, holding one entry per CDR3 protein. The sample lists hundreds of thousands of distinct CDR3 sequences, about 15% occurring once. The sequenced material came from blood. The source of these receptors is a woman in her thirties with Graves' hyperthyroidism that later progressed to Graves' ophthalmopathy. Each CDR3 is given with its conserved first and last residue. D genes are given only for firm matches. The size entry is marked missing in some rows and otherwise reads once, few, many or a size class.

j_gene: TRBJ2-3; abundance: NA; len: 19; d_gene: TRBD2; v_gene: TRBV11-2; CDR3aa: CASSFALLLAGGPTDTQYF; CDR3nt: TGTGCCAGCAGCTTCGCCCTCCTCTTAGCGGGAGGGCCCACAGATACGCAGTATTTT
j_gene: TRBJ1-6; abundance: NA; len: 16; d_gene: TRBD1; v_gene: TRBV27; CDR3aa: CASSPLTGDPGSPLHF; CDR3nt: TGTGCCAGCAGTCCACTGACAGGGGACCCTGGTTCACCCCTCCACTTT
j_gene: TRBJ2-7; abundance: many; len: 16; d_gene: TRBD1; v_gene: TRBV30; CDR3aa: CAWSADPGDRGYEQYF; CDR3nt: TGTGCCTGGAGCGCAGATCCTGGGGACAGGGGATACGAGCAGTACTTC
j_gene: TRBJ1-1; abundance: few; len: 11; d_gene: NA; v_gene: TRBV20-1; CDR3aa: CSAATTTEAFF; CDR3nt: TGCAGTGCCGCGACGACCACTGAAGCTTTCTTT
j_gene: TRBJ2-5; abundance: NA; len: 16; d_gene: NA; v_gene: TRBV19; CDR3aa: CASSLFPGLDEETQYF; CDR3nt: TGTGCCAGTAGTCTATTCCCGGGACTTGATGAAGAGACCCAGTACTTC
j_gene: TRBJ2-2; abundance: many; len: 16; d_gene: NA; v_gene: TRBV7-2; CDR3aa: CASSLVRVANTGELFF; CDR3nt: TGTGCCAGCAGCTTAGTCCGGGTGGCGAACACCGGGGAGCTGTTTTTT
j_gene: TRBJ2-2; abundance: many; len: 12; d_gene: NA; v_gene: TRBV30; CDR3aa: CAWSVHRAQLFF; CDR3nt: TGTGCCTGGAGTGTACACAGGGCGCAGCTGTTTTTT
j_gene: TRBJ2-5; abundance: many; len: 20; d_gene: TRBD2; v_gene: TRBV6-1; CDR3aa: CASSETQSGLALGIQETQYF; CDR3nt: TGTGCCAGCAGTGAAACCCAATCGGGACTAGCCCTAGGGATACAAGAGACCCAGTACTTC
j_gene: TRBJ1-2; abundance: NA; len: 13; d_gene: NA; v_gene: TRBV9; CDR3aa: CASSVQGDYGYTF; CDR3nt: TGTGCCAGCAGCGTTCAGGGCGACTATGGCTACACCTTC
j_gene: TRBJ2-1; abundance: many; len: 15; d_gene: TRBD2; v_gene: TRBV5-1; CDR3aa: CASSGYSGDHNEQFF; CDR3nt: TGCGCCAGCAGTGGGTATAGCGGGGATCACAATGAGCAGTTCTTC
j_gene: TRBJ1-2; abundance: many; len: 16; d_gene: NA; v_gene: TRBV20-1; CDR3aa: CSATPPDIIFEDGYTF; CDR3nt: TGCAGTGCTACCCCCCCGGACATCATATTTGAAGATGGCTACACCTTC
j_gene: TRBJ2-1; abundance: many; len: 15; d_gene: TRBD1; v_gene: TRBV7-3; CDR3aa: CASSSVTGGKDEQFF; CDR3nt: TGTGCCAGCAGCTCCGTGACAGGGGGGAAGGATGAGCAGTTCTTC
j_gene: TRBJ2-2; abundance: NA; len: 15; d_gene: NA; v_gene: TRBV6-2/TRBV6-3; CDR3aa: CASSKTDSNTGELFF; CDR3nt: TGTGCCAGCAGTAAGACGGATTCGAACACCGGGGAGCTGTTTTTT
j_gene: TRBJ2-7; abundance: many; len: 14; d_gene: TRBD2; v_gene: TRBV27; CDR3aa: CASKEIAGYYEQYF; CDR3nt: TGTGCCAGCAAGGAAATAGCGGGATACTACGAGCAGTACTTC